This record concerns one TCR beta chain sequence. Its antigen remains unidentified. Data came from immunoSEQ multiplex PCR; TCRdb stores just in-frame clones and leaves some out. Counted here are fewer than 40,000 clones, 75% to 95% occurring once; the ten biggest clones make up just over 5%. The data are from a study of a mutant IDH1 vaccine in newly diagnosed glioma. At the level of the study: Earlier therapy was either radiotherapy, temozolomide, or both, and most got both. General study findings and limits: Whatever changes occurred in top peripheral T cell clonotypes seemed unrelated to pseudoprogression.

Germline CDR1 and CDR2: SNHLY and FYNNEI. The length of the CDR3 is 19 residues. V was trimmed by 6 bases and J by 0 bases, leaving 21 bases between them. Documented time point: week 47, end of study. A 20-mer mutant IDH1 peptide at 300 ug was injected subcutaneously with topical imiquimod. The source is a middle-aged woman with glioma. The rearrangement uses TRBV2 and TRBJ1-6; weak D call: TRBD1 (5 bases). Sequences were derived from PBMCs, sampled from a glioma patient whose treatment included an IDH1 peptide vaccine. The CDR3 DNA sequence: TGTGCCAGCAGCCCAAACACCGACGGGGCGAGCTCCTATAATTCACCCCTCCACTTT. Encoded protein: CASSPNTDGASSYNSPLHF.